The rows below give T cell receptor beta chains drawn from one sample of a study of T cell changes during pregnancy in multiple sclerosis. Clones were sequenced by immunoSEQ multiplex PCR, and TCRdb holds only the in-frame ones, with some missing. The data contain roughly 69,000 clones, about 91% of them seen just once; the ten biggest clones take up about 0.3%. The sample was CD4+ T cells from peripheral blood mononuclear cells, taken in the third trimester of pregnancy. The receptors were gathered from a female donor in good health, enrolled as a control in a pregnancy study. CDR3s include the opening cysteine and the closing phenylalanine or tryptophan. The D gene is left open where the match is weak. Clone size is given for some rows only: seen once, a few or many times, or a class if the clone is expanded.

d_gene	v_gene	abundance	len	j_gene	CDR3aa	CDR3nt
NA	TRBV19	few	16	TRBJ1-6	CASCLTGITYNSPLHF	TGTGCCAGTTGCTTAACAGGGATCACCTATAATTCACCCCTCCACTTT
NA	TRBV2	NA	14	TRBJ2-7	CASSSDRSTYEQYF	TGTGCCAGCAGTAGCGACAGGTCGACCTACGAGCAGTACTTC
NA	TRBV4-1	NA	15	TRBJ1-1	CASSQDFNPTREAFF	TGCGCCAGCAGCCAAGATTTCAATCCTACGCGTGAAGCTTTCTTT
NA	TRBV5-6	once	16	TRBJ2-1	CASSPPLRGSYNEQFF	TGTGCCAGCAGCCCTCCATTGCGGGGATCCTACAATGAGCAGTTCTTC
NA	TRBV7-2	NA	15	TRBJ1-2	CASSLIQGQGYGYTF	TGTGCCAGCAGCTTAATTCAGGGGCAGGGCTATGGCTACACCTTC
TRBD1	TRBV9	NA	17	TRBJ1-1	CASSVEALGQFTTEAFF	TGTGCCAGCAGCGTAGAAGCCTTGGGACAGTTTACCACTGAAGCTTTCTTT
TRBD1	TRBV2	NA	14	TRBJ1-2	CASSEAGQGSGYTF	TGTGCCAGCAGTGAAGCAGGACAGGGCAGCGGCTACACCTTC
TRBD1	TRBV7-6	NA	16	TRBJ1-1	CASSPSVGQGGTEAFF	TGTGCCAGCAGCCCCTCCGTGGGACAGGGTGGCACTGAAGCTTTCTTT
NA	TRBV6-5	NA	15	TRBJ1-2	CASSYSGPENYGYTF	TGTGCCAGCAGTTATTCAGGCCCAGAGAACTATGGCTACACCTTC
TRBD2	TRBV7-2	NA	15	TRBJ2-3	CASSFASGGVDTQYF	TGTGCCAGCAGCTTCGCTAGCGGGGGAGTAGATACGCAGTATTTT
TRBD2	TRBV4-2	NA	15	TRBJ2-1	CASSPLAGGVNEQFF	TGTGCCAGCAGCCCCCTAGCGGGGGGGGTCAATGAGCAGTTCTTC
NA	TRBV19	NA	17	TRBJ1-5	CATGGGPAGGSNQPQHF	TGTGCCACCGGTGGGGGGCCCGCGGGAGGAAGCAATCAGCCCCAGCATTTT
NA	TRBV5-1	NA	15	TRBJ1-1	CASSLFQASGAEAFF	TGCGCCAGCAGCTTATTCCAGGCTTCTGGCGCTGAAGCTTTCTTT
TRBD2	TRBV25-1	NA	17	TRBJ2-1	CASSEYPRGGVYNEQFF	TGTGCCAGCAGTGAATATCCACGGGGGGGCGTCTACAATGAGCAGTTCTTC
TRBD1	TRBV7-3	NA	14	TRBJ1-6	CASSIGQGGSPLHF	TGTGCCAGCAGCATCGGACAGGGAGGGTCACCCCTCCACTTT
NA	TRBV30	NA	13	TRBJ2-7	CAWSVFTGYEQYF	TGTGCCTGGAGTGTGTTCACCGGCTACGAGCAGTACTTC
NA	TRBV30	NA	16	TRBJ1-1	CAWSALVGQPDTEAFF	TGTGCCTGGAGTGCACTCGTAGGACAGCCGGACACTGAAGCTTTCTTT
TRBD1	TRBV11-1	NA	13	TRBJ1-1	CASSATGRTEAFF	TGTGCCAGCAGCGCGACAGGGAGGACTGAAGCTTTCTTT
NA	TRBV19	NA	15	TRBJ2-1	CASSIPGDRYNEQFF	TGTGCCAGTAGTATCCCGGGGGACCGCTACAATGAGCAGTTCTTC
TRBD1	TRBV11-3	NA	17	TRBJ2-5	CASSLYSGTGVPPTQYF	TGTGCCAGCAGCCTGTACTCCGGGACAGGGGTTCCCCCCACCCAGTACTTC
NA	TRBV5-4	NA	14	TRBJ1-1	CASSLARANTEAFF	TGTGCCAGCAGCTTGGCCAGGGCCAACACTGAAGCTTTCTTT
NA	TRBV5-1	NA	18	TRBJ2-3	CATSPGLLRRSSTDTQYF	TGCGCCACCTCACCGGGACTCCTCCGCCGATCTAGCACAGATACGCAGTATTTT
NA	TRBV7-2	NA	17	TRBJ1-2	CASSSMTVPMPSYGYTF	TGTGCCAGCAGCTCCATGACAGTCCCCATGCCCAGCTATGGCTACACCTTC
NA	TRBV21-1	NA	18	TRBJ1-1	CASSLGESPVGSNTEAFF	TGTGCCAGCAGCCTAGGTGAATCCCCTGTCGGCTCGAACACTGAAGCTTTCTTT
NA	TRBV13	NA	13	TRBJ2-5	CASSSLTQETQYF	TGTGCCAGCAGCTCCTTGACACAAGAGACCCAGTACTTC
TRBD1	TRBV7-9	NA	15	TRBJ1-4	CASSPRDRVDEKLFF	TGTGCCAGCAGCCCTAGGGACAGGGTAGATGAAAAACTGTTTTTT
NA	TRBV18	NA	12	TRBJ2-1	CASSPASVEQFF	TGTGCCAGCTCACCCGCTAGCGTTGAGCAGTTCTTC
TRBD1	TRBV7-9	NA	15	TRBJ1-5	CASSRTGGSNQPQHF	TGTGCCAGCAGCCGCACAGGGGGGAGCAATCAGCCCCAGCATTTT
TRBD1	TRBV7-2	NA	14	TRBJ1-1	CASSLTDRGTEAFF	TGTGCCAGCAGCCTAACCGACAGGGGCACTGAAGCTTTCTTT
TRBD1	TRBV5-1	once	13	TRBJ2-1	CASSTDRVNEQFF	TGCGCCAGCAGCACTGACAGGGTCAATGAGCAGTTCTTC
NA	TRBV21-1	NA	19	TRBJ2-1	CASNRAPQGTREQNNEQFF	TGTGCCAGCAACCGCGCCCCACAAGGGACTAGAGAGCAAAACAATGAGCAGTTCTTC
NA	TRBV18	NA	12	TRBJ2-7	CASSLISDEQYF	TGTGCCAGCTCACTTATATCCGACGAGCAGTACTTC
TRBD2	TRBV6-4	NA	17	TRBJ2-2	CASSAGGLAANTGELFF	TGTGCCAGCAGTGCCGGAGGACTAGCGGCGAACACCGGGGAGCTGTTTTTT
NA	TRBV21-1	NA	17	TRBJ2-2	CASSKVGREADTGELFF	TGTGCCAGCAGCAAAGTGGGCAGGGAGGCGGACACCGGGGAGCTGTTTTTT
NA	TRBV7-2	NA	15	TRBJ2-2	CASSLWAGSTGELFF	TGTGCCAGCAGCTTATGGGCGGGGAGCACCGGGGAGCTGTTTTTT
TRBD1	TRBV7-3	NA	16	TRBJ2-5	CASSLETGGGGETQYF	TGTGCCAGCAGCTTAGAAACAGGGGGCGGAGGGGAGACCCAGTACTTC